This T cell receptor beta chain was identified in a study of response to subunit inactivated influenza vaccine. TCRdb re-called the RT-PCR reads through MiXCR, storing one row per CDR3 protein. This sample yields almost 600,000 distinct CDR3 sequences, of which 14% are seen a single time; more than 9.5% belongs to the top ten. This clonotype has at least ten counts. Its specificity is not known. Findings and limits, study-wide: After each seasonal influenza vaccination, few new T cells are recruited, the authors suggested.

This material consisted of PBMCs from blood, taken 11 to 12 days after vaccination. The clonotype was recovered from a man aged 50-60 years who received an inactivated influenza vaccine.

CDR3 region: CASSQRGGRINEQFF. The CDR3 DNA follows: TGTGCCAGCAGCCAACGAGGGGGGCGCATCAATGAGCAGTTCTTC. The chain employs TRBV3-1 and TRBJ2-1, with D tentatively TRBD1 or TRBD2 (6 bases each). The CDR3 runs 15 residues. Germline V gene sequence: CDR1 LGHDT, CDR2 YNNKEL (reference sequence). The V end lost 2 bases, the J end lost 6 bases, and 14 bases lay between the germline ends.